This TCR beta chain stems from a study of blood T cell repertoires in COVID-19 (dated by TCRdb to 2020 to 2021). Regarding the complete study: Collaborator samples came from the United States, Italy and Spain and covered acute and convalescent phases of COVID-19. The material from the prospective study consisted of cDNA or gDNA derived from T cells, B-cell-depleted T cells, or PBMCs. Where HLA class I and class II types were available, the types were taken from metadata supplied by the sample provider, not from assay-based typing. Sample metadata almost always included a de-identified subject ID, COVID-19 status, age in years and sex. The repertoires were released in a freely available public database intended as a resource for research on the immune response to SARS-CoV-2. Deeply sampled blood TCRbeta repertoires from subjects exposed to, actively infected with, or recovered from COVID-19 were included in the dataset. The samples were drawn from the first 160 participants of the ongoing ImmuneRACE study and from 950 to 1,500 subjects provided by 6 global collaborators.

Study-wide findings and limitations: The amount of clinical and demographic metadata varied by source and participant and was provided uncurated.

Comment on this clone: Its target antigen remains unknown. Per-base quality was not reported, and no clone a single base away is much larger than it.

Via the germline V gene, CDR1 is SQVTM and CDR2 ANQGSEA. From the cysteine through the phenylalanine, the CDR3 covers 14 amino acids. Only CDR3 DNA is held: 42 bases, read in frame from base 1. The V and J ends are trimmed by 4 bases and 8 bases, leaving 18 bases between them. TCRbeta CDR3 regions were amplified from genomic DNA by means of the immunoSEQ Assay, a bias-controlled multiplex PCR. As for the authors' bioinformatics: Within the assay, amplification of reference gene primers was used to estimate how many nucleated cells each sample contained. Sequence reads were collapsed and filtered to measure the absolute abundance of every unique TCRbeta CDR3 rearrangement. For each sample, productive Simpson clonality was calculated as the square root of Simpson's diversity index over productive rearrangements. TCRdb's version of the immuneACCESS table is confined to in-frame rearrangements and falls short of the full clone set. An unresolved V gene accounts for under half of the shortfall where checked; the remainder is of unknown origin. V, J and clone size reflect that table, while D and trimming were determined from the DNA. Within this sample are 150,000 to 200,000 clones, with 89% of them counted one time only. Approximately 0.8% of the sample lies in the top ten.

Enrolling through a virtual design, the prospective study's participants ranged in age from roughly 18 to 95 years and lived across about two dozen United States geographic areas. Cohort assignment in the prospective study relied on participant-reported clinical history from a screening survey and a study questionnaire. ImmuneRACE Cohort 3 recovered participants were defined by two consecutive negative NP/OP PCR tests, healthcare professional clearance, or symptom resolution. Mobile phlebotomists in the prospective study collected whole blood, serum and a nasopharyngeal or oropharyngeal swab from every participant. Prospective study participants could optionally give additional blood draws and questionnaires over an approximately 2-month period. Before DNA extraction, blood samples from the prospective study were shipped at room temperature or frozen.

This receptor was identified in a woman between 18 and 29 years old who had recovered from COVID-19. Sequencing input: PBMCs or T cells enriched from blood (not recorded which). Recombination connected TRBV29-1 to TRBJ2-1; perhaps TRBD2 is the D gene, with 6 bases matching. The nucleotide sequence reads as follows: TGCAGCGTTGGTGGCGGGACGGTACCCGATGAGCAGTTCTTC. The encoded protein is CSVGGGTVPDEQFF.